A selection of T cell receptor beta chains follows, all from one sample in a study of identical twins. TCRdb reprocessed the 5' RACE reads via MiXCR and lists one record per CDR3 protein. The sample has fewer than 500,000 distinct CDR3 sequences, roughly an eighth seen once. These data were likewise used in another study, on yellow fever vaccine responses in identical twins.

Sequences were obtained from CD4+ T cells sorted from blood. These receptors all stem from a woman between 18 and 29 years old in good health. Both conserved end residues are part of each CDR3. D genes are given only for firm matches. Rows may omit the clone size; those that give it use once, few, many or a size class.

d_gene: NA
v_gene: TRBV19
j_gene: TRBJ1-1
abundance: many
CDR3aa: CASSPPDRNTEAFF
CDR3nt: TGTGCCAGTAGTCCCCCCGACAGGAACACTGAAGCTTTCTTT

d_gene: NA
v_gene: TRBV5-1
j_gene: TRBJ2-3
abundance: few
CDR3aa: CASSQGRGQTQYF
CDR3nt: TGCGCCAGCAGCCAAGGTCGGGGCCAAACGCAGTATTTT

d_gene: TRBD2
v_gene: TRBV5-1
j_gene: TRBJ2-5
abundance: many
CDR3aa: CASSSRTSGETQYF
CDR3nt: TGTGCCAGCAGCTCCAGGACTAGCGGGGAGACCCAGTACTTC

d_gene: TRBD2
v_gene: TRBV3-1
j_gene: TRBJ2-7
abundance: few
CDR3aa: CASSQKTSGSSYEQYF
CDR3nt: TGTGCCAGCAGCCAAAAGACTAGCGGGAGTTCCTACGAGCAGTACTTC

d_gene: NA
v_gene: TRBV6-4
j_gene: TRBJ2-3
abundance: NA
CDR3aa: CASSANRGTDTQYF
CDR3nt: TGTGCCAGCAGTGCGAACAGGGGCACAGATACGCAGTATTTT

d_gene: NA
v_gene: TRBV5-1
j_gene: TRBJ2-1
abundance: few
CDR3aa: CASSREGGDHNEQFF
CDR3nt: TGCGCCAGCAGCAGGGAAGGGGGGGACCACAATGAGCAGTTCTTC

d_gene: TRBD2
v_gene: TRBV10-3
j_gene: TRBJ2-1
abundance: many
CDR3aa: CAIMSVAHVAGPPRDEQFF
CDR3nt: TGTGCCATCATGTCTGTGGCGCACGTAGCGGGGCCCCCTAGGGATGAGCAGTTCTTC

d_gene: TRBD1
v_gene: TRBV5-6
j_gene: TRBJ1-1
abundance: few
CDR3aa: CASSQGTERNEAFF
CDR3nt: TGTGCCAGCAGCCAAGGGACAGAGCGTAATGAAGCTTTCTTT

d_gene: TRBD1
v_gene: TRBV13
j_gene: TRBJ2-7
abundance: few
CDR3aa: CASSLGMGQGSYEQYF
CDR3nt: TGTGCCAGCAGCTTAGGAATGGGACAGGGTTCCTACGAGCAGTACTTC

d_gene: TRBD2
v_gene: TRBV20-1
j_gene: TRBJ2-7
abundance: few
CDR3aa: CSATGTNYEQYF
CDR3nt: TGCAGTGCTACCGGGACTAACTACGAGCAGTACTTC

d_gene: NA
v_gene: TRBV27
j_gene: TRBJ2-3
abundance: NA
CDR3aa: CASTNRGFQSTDTQYF
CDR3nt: TGTGCCAGCACCAATCGGGGGTTCCAAAGCACAGATACGCAGTATTTT

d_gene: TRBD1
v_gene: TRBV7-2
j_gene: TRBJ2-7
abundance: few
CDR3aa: CASSSTGQGNDEQYF
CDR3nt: TGTGCCAGCAGCTCAACGGGACAGGGTAACGACGAGCAGTACTTC

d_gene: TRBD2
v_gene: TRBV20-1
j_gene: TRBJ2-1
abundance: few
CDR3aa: CSASVGTSESSYNEQFF
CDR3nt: TGCAGTGCTAGCGTCGGGACTAGCGAGTCCTCCTACAATGAGCAGTTCTTC

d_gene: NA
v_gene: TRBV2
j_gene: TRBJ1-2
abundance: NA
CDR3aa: CASSEQGPNYGYTF
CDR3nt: TGTGCCAGCAGTGAACAGGGCCCGAACTATGGCTACACCTTC

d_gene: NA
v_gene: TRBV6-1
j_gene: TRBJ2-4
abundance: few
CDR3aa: CASSTATAKNIQYF
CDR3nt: TGTGCCAGTAGTACAGCCACAGCCAAAAACATTCAGTACTTC

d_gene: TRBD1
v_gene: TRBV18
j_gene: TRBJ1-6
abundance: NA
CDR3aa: CASSPSVGQGSSPLHF
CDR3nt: TGTGCCAGCTCACCATCCGTCGGACAGGGTAGTTCACCCCTCCACTTT

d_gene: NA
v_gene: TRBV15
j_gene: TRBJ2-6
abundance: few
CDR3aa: CATSRGRESGANVLTF
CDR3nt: TGTGCCACCAGCAGAGGACGAGAGTCTGGGGCCAACGTCCTGACTTTC

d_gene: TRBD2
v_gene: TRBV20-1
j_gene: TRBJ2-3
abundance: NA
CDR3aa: CSARTSGRAVDTQYF
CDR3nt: TGCAGTGCTAGGACTAGCGGGAGGGCTGTAGATACGCAGTATTTT

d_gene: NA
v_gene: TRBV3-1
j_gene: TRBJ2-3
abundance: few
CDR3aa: CASSQRGVADTQYF
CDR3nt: TGTGCCAGCAGCCAAAGAGGGGTCGCAGATACGCAGTATTTT

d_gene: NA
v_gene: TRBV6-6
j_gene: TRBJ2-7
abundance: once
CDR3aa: CASRKDTYEQYF
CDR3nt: TGTGCCAGCAGAAAAGACACATACGAGCAGTACTTC

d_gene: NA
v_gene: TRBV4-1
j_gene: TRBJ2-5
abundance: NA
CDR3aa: CASSGTSPLQETQYF
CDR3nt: TGCGCCAGCAGCGGTACTAGCCCCCTCCAAGAGACCCAGTACTTC

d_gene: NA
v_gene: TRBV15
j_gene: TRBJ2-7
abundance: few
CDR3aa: CATSRDKTGEQYF
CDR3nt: TGTGCCACCAGCAGAGATAAAACTGGGGAGCAGTACTTC